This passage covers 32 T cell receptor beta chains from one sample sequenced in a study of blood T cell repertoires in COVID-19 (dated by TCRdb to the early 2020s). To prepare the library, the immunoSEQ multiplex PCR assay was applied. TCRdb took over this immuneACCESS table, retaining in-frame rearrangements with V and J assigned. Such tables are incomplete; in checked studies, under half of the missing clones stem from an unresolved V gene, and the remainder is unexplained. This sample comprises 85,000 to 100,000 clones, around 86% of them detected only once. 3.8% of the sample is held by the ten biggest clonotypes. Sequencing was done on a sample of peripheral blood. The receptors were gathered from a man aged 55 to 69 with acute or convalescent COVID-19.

CDR3 in amino acids: CASSQDDGLAGVGRYNEQFF. The CDR3 DNA sequence: TGTGCCAGCAGCCAAGACGATGGACTAGCGGGGGTTGGACGATACAATGAGCAGTTCTTC. The genes are TRBV3-1 (or the pseudogene TRBV3-2) and TRBJ2-1; 13 bases map to TRBD2. CDR3 length equals 20 residues. V shed 0 bases, J shed 4 bases, and the junction held 12 bases outside the gene matches. Germline V CDR1 and CDR2: LGHDT, YNNKEL (reference sequence).

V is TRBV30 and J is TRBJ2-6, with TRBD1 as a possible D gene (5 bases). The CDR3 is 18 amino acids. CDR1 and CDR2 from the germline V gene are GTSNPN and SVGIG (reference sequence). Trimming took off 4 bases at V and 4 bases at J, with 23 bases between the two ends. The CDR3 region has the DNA TGTGCCTGGACCACATTGCGGACATTCCAGACCGGGGCCAACGTCCTGACTTTC. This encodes CAWTTLRTFQTGANVLTF.

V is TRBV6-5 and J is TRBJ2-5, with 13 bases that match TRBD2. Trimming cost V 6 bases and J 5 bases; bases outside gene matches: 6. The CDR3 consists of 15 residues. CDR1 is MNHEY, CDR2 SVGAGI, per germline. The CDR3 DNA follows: TGTGCCAGCAGGAGGACTAGCGGGAGTGGGGAGACCCAGTACTTC. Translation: CASRRTSGSGETQYF.

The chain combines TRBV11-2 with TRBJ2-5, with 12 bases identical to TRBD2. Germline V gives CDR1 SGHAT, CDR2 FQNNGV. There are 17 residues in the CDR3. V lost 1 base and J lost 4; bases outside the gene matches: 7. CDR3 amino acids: CASSLVPLAGGVETQYF. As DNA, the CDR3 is TGTGCCAGCAGCTTAGTCCCACTAGCGGGAGGAGTAGAGACCCAGTACTTC.

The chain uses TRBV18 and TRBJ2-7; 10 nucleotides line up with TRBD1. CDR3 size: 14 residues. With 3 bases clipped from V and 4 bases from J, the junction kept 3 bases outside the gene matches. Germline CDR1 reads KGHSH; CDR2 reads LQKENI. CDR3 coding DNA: TGTGCCAGCTCACCCCCGGACAGGGGGTACGAGCAGTACTTC. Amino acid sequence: CASSPPDRGYEQYF. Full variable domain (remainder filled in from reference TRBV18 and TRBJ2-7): NAGVMQNPRHLVRRRGQEARLRCSPMKGHSHVYWYRQLPEEGLKFMVYLQKENIIDESGMPKERFSAEFPKEGPSILRIQQVVRGDSAAYFCASSPPDRGYEQYFGPGTRLTVT.

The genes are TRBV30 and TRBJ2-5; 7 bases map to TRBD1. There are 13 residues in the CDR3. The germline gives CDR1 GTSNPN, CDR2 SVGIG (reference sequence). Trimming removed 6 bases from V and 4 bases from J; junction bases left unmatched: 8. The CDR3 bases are TGTGCCTGCCCGACAGGGACGGGAGAGACCCAGTACTTC. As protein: CACPTGTGETQYF.

The CDR3 DNA reads TGCGCCAGCAGCTTCTTGAGCGGGGGGCGCGGTTCTGGGGCCAACGTCCTGACTTTC. Protein: CASSFLSGGRGSGANVLTF. The chain has TRBV4-1 and TRBJ2-6; 9 bases line up with TRBD2. Trimming removed 5 bases from V and 1 base from J; junction bases left unmatched: 12. CDR3 length: 19 residues. Germline lookup yields CDR1 MGHRA and CDR2 YSYEKL.

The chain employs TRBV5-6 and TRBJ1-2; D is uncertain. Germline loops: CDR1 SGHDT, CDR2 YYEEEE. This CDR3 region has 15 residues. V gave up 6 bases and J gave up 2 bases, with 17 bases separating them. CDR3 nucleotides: TGTGCCAGCATCATGACTGCGTCAGCCAACTATGGCTACACCTTC. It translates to CASIMTASANYGYTF.

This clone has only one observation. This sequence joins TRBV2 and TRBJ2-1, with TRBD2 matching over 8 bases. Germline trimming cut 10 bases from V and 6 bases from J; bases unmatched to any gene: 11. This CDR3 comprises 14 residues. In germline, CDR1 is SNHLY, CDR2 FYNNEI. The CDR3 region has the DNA TGTGCCACCCGGGGGGGAGCGGGGGTCAATGAGCAGTTCTTC. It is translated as CATRGGAGVNEQFF.

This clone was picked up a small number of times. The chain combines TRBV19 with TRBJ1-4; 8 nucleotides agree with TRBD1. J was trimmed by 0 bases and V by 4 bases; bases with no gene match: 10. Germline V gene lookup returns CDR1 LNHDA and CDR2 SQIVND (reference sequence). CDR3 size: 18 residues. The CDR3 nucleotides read TGTGCCAGTAGTACGACAGGGGATGGGCTTGCAACTAATGAAAAACTGTTTTTT. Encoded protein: CASSTTGDGLATNEKLFF.

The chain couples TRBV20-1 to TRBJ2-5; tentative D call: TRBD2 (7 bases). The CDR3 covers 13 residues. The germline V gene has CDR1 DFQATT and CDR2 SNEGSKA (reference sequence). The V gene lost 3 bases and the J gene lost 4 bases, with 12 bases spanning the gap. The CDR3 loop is CSASPGGLETQYF. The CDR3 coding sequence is TGCAGTGCTAGTCCCGGGGGGCTAGAGACCCAGTACTTC.

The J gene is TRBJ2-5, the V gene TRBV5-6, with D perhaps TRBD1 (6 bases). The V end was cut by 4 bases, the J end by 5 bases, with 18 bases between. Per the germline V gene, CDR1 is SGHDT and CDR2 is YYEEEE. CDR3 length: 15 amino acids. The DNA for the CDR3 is TGTGCCAGCAGCCCAGCACAGGGCTTTGGGGAGACCCAGTACTTC. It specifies CASSPAQGFGETQYF.

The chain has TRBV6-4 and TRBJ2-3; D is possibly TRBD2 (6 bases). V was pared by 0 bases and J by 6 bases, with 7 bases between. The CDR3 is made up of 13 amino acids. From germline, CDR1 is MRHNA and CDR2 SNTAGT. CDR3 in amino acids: CASSDSLADTQYF. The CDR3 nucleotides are TGTGCCAGCAGTGACTCTCTAGCGGATACGCAGTATTTT.

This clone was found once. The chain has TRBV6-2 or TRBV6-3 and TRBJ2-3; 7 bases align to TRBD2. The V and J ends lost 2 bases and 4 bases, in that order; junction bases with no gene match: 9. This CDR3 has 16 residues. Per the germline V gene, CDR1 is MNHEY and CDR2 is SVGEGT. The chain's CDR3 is CASSYGRGLYPDTQYF. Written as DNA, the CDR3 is TGTGCCAGCAGTTACGGGCGGGGGTTATACCCAGATACGCAGTATTTT.

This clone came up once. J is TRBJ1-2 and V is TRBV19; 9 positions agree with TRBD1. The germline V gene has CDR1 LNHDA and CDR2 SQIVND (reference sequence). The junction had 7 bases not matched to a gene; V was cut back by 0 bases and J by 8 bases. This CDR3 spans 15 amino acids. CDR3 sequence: CASSIDWTGADGYTF. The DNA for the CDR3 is TGTGCCAGTAGTATAGATTGGACAGGGGCCGACGGCTACACCTTC.

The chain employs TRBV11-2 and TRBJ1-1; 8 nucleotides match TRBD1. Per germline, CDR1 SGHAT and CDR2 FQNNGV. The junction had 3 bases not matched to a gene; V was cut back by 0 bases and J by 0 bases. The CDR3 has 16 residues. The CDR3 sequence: CASSLDTRGLNTEAFF. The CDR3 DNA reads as TGTGCCAGCAGCTTAGACACCAGGGGGCTGAACACTGAAGCTTTCTTT.

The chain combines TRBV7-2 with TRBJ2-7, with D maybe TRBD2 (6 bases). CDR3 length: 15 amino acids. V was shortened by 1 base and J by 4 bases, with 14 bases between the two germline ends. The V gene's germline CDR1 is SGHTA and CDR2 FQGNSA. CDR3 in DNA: TGTGCCAGCAGCTTAGTAGGAGGGAACAAGTACGAGCAGTACTTC. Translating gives CASSLVGGNKYEQYF. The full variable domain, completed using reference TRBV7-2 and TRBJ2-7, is GAGVSQSPSNKVTEKGKDVELRCDPISGHTALYWYRQSLGQGLEFLIYFQGNSAPDKSGLPSDRFSAERTGGSVSTLTIQRTQQEDSAVYLCASSLVGGNKYEQYFGPGTRLTVT.

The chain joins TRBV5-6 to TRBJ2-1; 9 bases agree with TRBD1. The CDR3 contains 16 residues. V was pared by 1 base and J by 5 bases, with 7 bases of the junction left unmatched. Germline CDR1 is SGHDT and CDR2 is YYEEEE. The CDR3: CASSLRGTGKHNEQFF. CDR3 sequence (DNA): TGTGCCAGCAGCTTGAGAGGGACAGGGAAGCACAATGAGCAGTTCTTC.

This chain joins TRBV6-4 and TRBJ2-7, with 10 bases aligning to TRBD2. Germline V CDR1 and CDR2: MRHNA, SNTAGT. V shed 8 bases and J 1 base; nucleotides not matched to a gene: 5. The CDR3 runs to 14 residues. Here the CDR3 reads CASVVGLASYEQYF. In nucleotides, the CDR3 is TGTGCCAGCGTTGTGGGACTAGCGTCCTACGAGCAGTACTTC.

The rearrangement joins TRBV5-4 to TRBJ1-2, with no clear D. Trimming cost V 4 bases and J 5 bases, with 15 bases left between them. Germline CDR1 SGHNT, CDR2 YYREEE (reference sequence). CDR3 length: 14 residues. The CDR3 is CASSPGKRQYGYTF. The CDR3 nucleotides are TGTGCCAGCAGCCCTGGCAAGAGGCAGTATGGCTACACCTTC.

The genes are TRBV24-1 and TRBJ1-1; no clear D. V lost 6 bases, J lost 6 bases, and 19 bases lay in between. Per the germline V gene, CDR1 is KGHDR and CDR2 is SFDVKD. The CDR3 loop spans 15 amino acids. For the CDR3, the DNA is TGTGCCACCAGTTATCGGTCCTCTGTTTTCTCTGAAGCTTTCTTT. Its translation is CATSYRSSVFSEAFF.

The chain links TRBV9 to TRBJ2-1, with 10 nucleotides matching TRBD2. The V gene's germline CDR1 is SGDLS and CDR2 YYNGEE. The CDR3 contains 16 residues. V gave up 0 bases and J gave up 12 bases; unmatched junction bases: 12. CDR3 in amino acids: CASSVALTSGPRGQFF. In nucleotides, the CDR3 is TGTGCCAGCAGCGTAGCCCTGACTAGCGGGCCCAGAGGGCAGTTCTTC.

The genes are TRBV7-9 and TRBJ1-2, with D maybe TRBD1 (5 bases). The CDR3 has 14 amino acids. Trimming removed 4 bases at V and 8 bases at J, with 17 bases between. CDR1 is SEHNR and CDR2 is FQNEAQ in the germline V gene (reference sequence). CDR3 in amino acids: CASSSKGNRPGYTF. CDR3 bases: TGTGCCAGCAGCTCGAAGGGGAACCGTCCCGGCTACACCTTC.

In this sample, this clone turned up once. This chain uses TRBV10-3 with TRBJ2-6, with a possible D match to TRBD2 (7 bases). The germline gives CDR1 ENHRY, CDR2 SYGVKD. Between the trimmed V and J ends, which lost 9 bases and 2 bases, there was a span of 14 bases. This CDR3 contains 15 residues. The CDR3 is CAIEGGGPGANVLTF. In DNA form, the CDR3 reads TGTGCCATAGAGGGCGGGGGCCCTGGGGCCAACGTCCTGACTTTC.

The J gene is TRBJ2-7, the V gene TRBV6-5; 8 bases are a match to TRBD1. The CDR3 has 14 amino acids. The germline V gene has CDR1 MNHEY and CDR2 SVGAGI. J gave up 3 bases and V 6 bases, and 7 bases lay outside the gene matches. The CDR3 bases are TGTGCCAGCAGGGAGCGGACAGGGAGCTACGAGCAGTACTTC. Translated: CASRERTGSYEQYF.

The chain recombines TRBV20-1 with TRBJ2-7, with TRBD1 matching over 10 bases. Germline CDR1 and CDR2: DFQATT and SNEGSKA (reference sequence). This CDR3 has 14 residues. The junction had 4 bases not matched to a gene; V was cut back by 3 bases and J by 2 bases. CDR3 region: CSASGTGEAYEQYF. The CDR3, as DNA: TGCAGTGCTAGTGGGACAGGGGAGGCCTACGAGCAGTACTTC.

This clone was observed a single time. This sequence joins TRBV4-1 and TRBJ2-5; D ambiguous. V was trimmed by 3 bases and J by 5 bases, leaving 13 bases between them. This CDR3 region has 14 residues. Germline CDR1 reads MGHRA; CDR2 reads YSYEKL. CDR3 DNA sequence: TGCGCCAGCAGCCAGGGCCTACGAGAGGAGACCCAGTACTTC. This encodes CASSQGLREETQYF.

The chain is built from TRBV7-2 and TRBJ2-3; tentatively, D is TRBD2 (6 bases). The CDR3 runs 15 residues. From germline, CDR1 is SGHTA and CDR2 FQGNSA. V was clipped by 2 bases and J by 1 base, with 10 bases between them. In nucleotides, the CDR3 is TGTGCCAGCAGCTTATATGCGGGGCGCACAGATACGCAGTATTTT. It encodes CASSLYAGRTDTQYF.

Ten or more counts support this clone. Written as DNA, the CDR3 is TGTGCCACCAGTGATCCCCAGGGCTCCTACAATGAGCAGTTCTTC. Protein: CATSDPQGSYNEQFF. The chain couples TRBV24-1 to TRBJ2-1, with D possibly TRBD1 on 5 matching bases. CDR1 KGHDR and CDR2 SFDVKD come from the germline V gene. V lost 3 bases and J 0 bases, leaving 8 bases between the germline ends. The CDR3 has 15 residues.

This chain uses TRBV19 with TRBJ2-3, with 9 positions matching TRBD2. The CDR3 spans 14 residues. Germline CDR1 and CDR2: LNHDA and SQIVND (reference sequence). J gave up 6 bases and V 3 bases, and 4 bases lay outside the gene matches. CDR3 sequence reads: CASSMRGGDDTQYF. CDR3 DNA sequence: TGTGCCAGTAGTATGCGGGGGGGGGATGATACGCAGTATTTT.

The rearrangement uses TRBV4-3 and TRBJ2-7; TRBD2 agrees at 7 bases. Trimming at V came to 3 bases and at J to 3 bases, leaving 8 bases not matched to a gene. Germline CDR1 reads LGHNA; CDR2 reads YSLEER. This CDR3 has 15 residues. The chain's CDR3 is CASSHLPGLNYEQYF. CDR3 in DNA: TGCGCCAGCAGCCACCTACCGGGACTAAACTACGAGCAGTACTTC.

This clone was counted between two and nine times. The CDR3 sequence: CASSLEGVVGELFF. CDR3 sequence (DNA): TGCGCCAGCAGCTTGGAGGGGGTCGTCGGGGAGCTGTTTTTT. The V and J genes are TRBV5-1 and TRBJ2-2; D might be TRBD1 (6 bases). This CDR3 comprises 14 residues. V was pared by 0 bases and J by 7 bases, with 10 bases between. Germline loops: CDR1 SGHRS, CDR2 YFSETQ.